The 20 T cell receptor beta chains given below trace back to one sample, sequenced in a study of Graves' ophthalmopathy and Graves' hyperthyroidism. The study amplified TCR beta CDR3 regions using RNA transcripts. The first-round RT-PCR employed HTBI primers together with the Qiagen OneStep RT-PCR kit. A multiplex PCR was then performed as the second round. TCRdb recomputed calls from the multiplex PCR reads with MiXCR, one row per CDR3 protein. The sample carries about 620,000 distinct CDR3 sequences, 22% recorded once. The sequenced sample was peripheral blood. The receptors were sampled from a woman aged 18-29 years with stable Graves' hyperthyroidism. Some clones in this sample may be carry-over from other donors' samples.

This clonotype was seen many times. The chain combines TRBV6-1 with TRBJ2-7; maybe TRBD1 (6 bases). With 6 bases removed from V and 7 bases from J, the gap between germline ends came to 19 bases. Germline lookup yields CDR1 MNHNS and CDR2 SASEGT. The length of the CDR3 is 14 residues. CDR3 in DNA: TGTGCCAGCAGCGACAGGAGCCGGCGAGGGGAGCAGTACTTC. As protein: CASSDRSRRGEQYF.

This clonotype turned up a few times. The V call is TRBV3-1, the J call TRBJ2-2; D may be TRBD2 (6 bases). Germline V gives CDR1 LGHDT, CDR2 YNNKEL (reference sequence). Trimming shortened V by 1 base and J by 5 bases, and 11 bases separated the two germline ends. The CDR3 loop spans 15 amino acids. Here the CDR3 DNA reads TGTGCCAGCAGCCAAGGGGGGACTTCAACCGGGGAGCTGTTTTTT. Translated: CASSQGGTSTGELFF.

The rearrangement uses TRBV15 and TRBJ2-7, with TRBD1 matching 9 bases. The germline V gene has CDR1 LNHNV and CDR2 YYDKDF (reference sequence). The CDR3 is 15 amino acids. The trim removed 5 bases at V and 5 bases at J, leaving 10 bases unmatched. CDR3 residues: CATSATTGGTDEQYF. CDR3 bases: TGTGCCACCAGCGCAACTACAGGGGGCACCGACGAGCAGTACTTC.

This clonotype was recorded many times. CDR3 in amino acids: CASRRQGAGGTEAFF. DNA of the CDR3: TGTGCCAGCAGGAGACAGGGGGCCGGGGGCACTGAAGCTTTCTTT. The chain joins TRBV5-4 to TRBJ1-1; 10 positions match TRBD1. The CDR3 sequence is 15 residues long. Trimming removed 5 bases from V and 4 bases from J; junction bases left unmatched: 8. CDR1 SGHNT and CDR2 YYREEE come from the germline V gene (reference sequence).

The chain links TRBV28 to TRBJ1-1; 7 bases line up with TRBD1. Germline lookup yields CDR1 MDHEN and CDR2 SYDVKM. The CDR3 spans 14 residues. J was trimmed by 1 base and V by 10 bases; bases with no gene match: 9. CDR3 DNA: TGTGCCACCTCGAAACAGGGGAAGAACACTGAAGCTTTCTTT. Its translation is CATSKQGKNTEAFF.

This clonotype was observed a single time. The chain links TRBV20-1 to TRBJ2-7; a weak D match, TRBD2 (5 bases). Trimming pared 6 bases from V and 5 bases from J, leaving 14 bases between. The CDR3 extends over 12 amino acids. CDR1 is DFQATT, CDR2 SNEGSKA, per germline (reference sequence). The chain's CDR3 is CSASEGTHEQYF. CDR3 sequence (DNA): TGCAGTGCCAGTGAGGGTACCCACGAGCAGTACTTC.

Concerning this clonotype: The germline gene is not matched at one end of the junction; a read error may be the cause. This chain joins TRBV7-2 and TRBJ2-7; D tentatively fits TRBD1 or TRBD2 (5 bases each). Per the germline V gene, CDR1 is SGHTA and CDR2 is FQGNSA. The CDR3 is 14 residues long. Written as DNA, the CDR3 is TGTGCCAGCGGCTTAGTTGGGGGTTCTTACGAGCAGTACTTC. Translation gives CASGLVGGSYEQYF.

The chain employs TRBV7-9 and TRBJ1-2; 7 bases map to TRBD1. Unmatched junction bases numbered 10, after V lost 4 bases and J lost 8 bases. The V gene's germline CDR1 is SEHNR and CDR2 FQNEAQ (reference sequence). The CDR3 runs 14 residues. This CDR3 reads CASSSGQVASGYTF. CDR3 DNA sequence: TGTGCCAGCAGCTCCGGACAGGTCGCGAGCGGCTACACCTTC.

This clonotype was recorded many times. This chain uses TRBV15 with TRBJ2-7; no clear D gene. Trimming took off 2 bases at V and 2 bases at J, with 19 bases between the two ends. The CDR3 covers 17 residues. Germline CDR1 and CDR2: LNHNV and YYDKDF (reference sequence). In nucleotides, the CDR3 is TGTGCCACCAGCAGACCCCAGTGGGGTCTCTCCACCTACGAGCAGTACTTC. This codes for CATSRPQWGLSTYEQYF.

The V and J genes are TRBV30 and TRBJ1-2, with D possibly matching TRBD1 (5 bases). Germline CDR1 and CDR2: GTSNPN and SVGIG (reference sequence). Trimming cost V 4 bases and J 2 bases, with 14 bases left between them. This CDR3 is built from 14 residues. The CDR3 bases are TGTGCCTGGACTCATACGGGGGACAACTATGGCTACACCTTC. It specifies CAWTHTGDNYGYTF.

The chain couples TRBV28 to TRBJ2-7; D gene uncertain. Germline V gene data show CDR1 as MDHEN and CDR2 as SYDVKM. V lost 4 bases and J lost 0, with 13 bases in between. The CDR3 contains 15 residues. CDR3 amino acids: CASSYSRTSSYEQYF. Here the CDR3 DNA reads TGTGCCAGCAGTTATTCCCGAACCTCCTCCTACGAGCAGTACTTC.

This clonotype was detected ten times or more. This chain joins TRBV27 and TRBJ2-7, with TRBD1 matching 7 bases. Germline CDR1 reads MNHEY; CDR2 reads SMNVEV (reference sequence). This CDR3 is built from 14 residues. V lost 3 bases, J lost 5 bases, and 7 bases stayed unmatched. CDR3 DNA sequence: TGTGCCAGCAGTTTCCTAGACAGGGTTCACGAGCAGTACTTC. Translating it yields CASSFLDRVHEQYF.

This clonotype was seen at least ten times. This chain links TRBV11-2 with TRBJ2-5; 12 bases map to TRBD2. The CDR3 is 16 amino acids. The germline V gene encodes CDR1 SGHAT and CDR2 FQNNGV. The V segment lost 2 bases and the J segment 4 bases; nucleotides outside the gene matches: 5. This CDR3 reads CASSLLAGGVGETQYF. CDR3 sequence (DNA): TGTGCCAGCAGCTTACTAGCGGGAGGGGTCGGAGAGACCCAGTACTTC.

This chain joins TRBV12-3 or TRBV12-4 and TRBJ2-7; 9 bases align to TRBD1. V was clipped by 6 bases and J by 5 bases; unmatched bases: 8. The CDR3 runs to 14 residues. The CDR3: CASRARDRVNEQYF. The CDR3 nucleotides are TGTGCCAGCAGGGCCCGGGACAGGGTGAACGAGCAGTACTTC.

The chain uses TRBV7-2 and TRBJ1-2; D unresolved. V lost 4 bases to trimming and J lost 3 bases, with 9 bases between them. The CDR3 is 13 amino acids. Germline V gives CDR1 SGHTA, CDR2 FQGNSA. The CDR3: CASSSWSHYGYTF. The CDR3 DNA follows: TGTGCCAGCAGCTCCTGGTCACACTATGGCTACACCTTC.

This clonotype was seen ten or more times. The rearrangement links TRBV7-2 to TRBJ2-7; 7 positions agree with TRBD1. Germline loops: CDR1 SGHTA, CDR2 FQGNSA. This CDR3 has 11 amino acids. V gave up 6 bases and J gave up 13 bases; unmatched junction bases: 9. CDR3 amino acids: CASRTTGVVYF. In nucleotides, the CDR3 is TGTGCCAGCAGAACTACAGGGGTCGTCTACTTC.

V and J are TRBV6-5 and TRBJ1-1; the D is unclear. The germline V gene encodes CDR1 MNHEY and CDR2 SVGAGI. This CDR3 comprises 14 residues. The ends were cut back, 2 bases at V and 6 bases at J, with 13 bases in the middle. In DNA, the CDR3 is TGTGCCAGCAGTTACGACGAGGTCATACCTGAAGCTTTCTTT. Translating it yields CASSYDEVIPEAFF.

This chain uses TRBV28 with TRBJ2-7; 10 nucleotides match TRBD1. V shed 8 bases and J 3 bases; nucleotides not matched to a gene: 10. Germline V CDR1 and CDR2: MDHEN, SYDVKM. The CDR3 length is 15 residues. The CDR3 bases are TGTGCCAGCGGCCAGCCGGGACAGGGGAGCTACGAGCAGTACTTC. Translating gives CASGQPGQGSYEQYF.

This clonotype was detected ten times or more. This chain connects TRBV7-9 to TRBJ1-2; D uncertain. Trimming pared 5 bases from V and 4 bases from J, leaving 14 bases between. This CDR3 has 14 amino acids. Germline CDR1 is SEHNR and CDR2 is FQNEAQ (reference sequence). CDR3 in DNA: TGTGCCAGCAGCGGACGGGCTCCCGGCTATGGCTACACCTTC. Encoded protein: CASSGRAPGYGYTF.

This clonotype was observed a handful of times. The V call is TRBV6-2 or TRBV6-3, the J call TRBJ2-7, with 9 nucleotides matching TRBD1. The germline CDR1 and CDR2 sequences are MNHEY and SVGEGT. The CDR3 has 12 residues. The junction had 6 bases not matched to a gene; V was cut back by 8 bases and J by 7 bases. The CDR3 loop reads CASRTGAEEQYF. CDR3 in DNA: TGTGCCAGCCGGACAGGGGCGGAGGAGCAGTACTTC.